This T cell receptor (beta chain) was recorded in a study of blood T cell repertoires in COVID-19. The overall study: Sources were T cells, B-cell-depleted T cells, or PBMCs; the material itself was cDNA or gDNA.

V lost 7 bases to trimming and J lost 3 bases, with 10 bases between them. Germline loops: CDR1 ENHRY, CDR2 SYGVKD. This CDR3 has 12 residues. Per the authors' pipeline: Estimation of nucleated cell counts was performed using reference gene primer amplification. TCRdb's table, derived via immunoSEQ multiplex PCR, lists solely in-frame clones and lacks some. V and J calls and clone size are those listed in that table; D and trimming were worked out from the DNA. The profile shows 650,000 to 800,000 clones, 75% to 90% of them singletons. This chain uses TRBV10-3 with TRBJ2-7; the D gene is possibly TRBD2 (5 bases). The sequenced material came from peripheral blood. The clonotype comes from a young woman with acute or convalescent COVID-19. CDR3 sequence reads: CAINRGNYEQYF. The CDR3, as DNA: TGTGCCATCAACAGAGGGAACTACGAGCAGTACTTC.